This T cell receptor beta chain is from a study of T-cell reconstitution after alpha-beta-depleted transplantation in children. Whole-study results and caveats: About two months after transplant, alpha-beta T cells reportedly came from several hundred expanded graft clones. Recipient T cells and thymic progenitors that survived were the source of the high TCRbeta diversity seen at day 60 in some patients.

To note about this clonotype: Its antigen is unknown.

Unique molecular identifiers were built into the TCRbeta library. TCRdb redid the calling of the PCR reads with MiXCR, one entry per CDR3 protein. The repertoire holds tens of thousands of distinct CDR3 sequences, with around 16% as singletons. The CDR3 is 16 residues long. V shed 6 bases and J shed 1 base, with 16 bases lying between them. The rearrangement uses TRBV12-3 or TRBV12-4 and TRBJ2-1; D is unclear. Source: PBMCs, mostly from graft donor cells, taken 180 days after TCRalphabeta/CD19-depleted stem cell transplant. The sequence came from a male patient between 2 and 9 years old who had a stem cell transplant for acute lymphoblastic leukemia, so the T cells may come from the graft donor. The CDR3 coding sequence is TGTGCCAGCAGGCCAATCCAAGACACGTCCTACAATGAGCAGTTCTTC. This encodes CASRPIQDTSYNEQFF.